This TCR beta chain was observed in a study of shared clonotypes between healthy human individuals. Naive CD8 cells comprised CD45RO-negative, CCR7-positively selected cells, excluding terminally differentiated effector memory CD45RA+ cells. The ends lost 4 bases at V and 10 bases at J; junction bases unmatched: 12. The CDR3 runs to 17 residues. CDR1 and CDR2 (germline): SGHVS, FNYEAQ. The assay ran at deep level. Only in-frame clones appear in the TCRdb table, and some are missing; sequencing was by immunoSEQ multiplex PCR. The sample consists of approximately 1.9 million clones, around 93% of them appearing once.

The sequencing input was naive CD8+ T cells from PBMCs. The V call is TRBV7-6, the J call TRBJ2-1; 14 bases align to TRBD2. This TCR derives from a man aged 18 to 30 in good health. Some clones in this sample may be carry-over from other donors' samples. The CDR3 DNA reads as TGTGCCAGCAGCTATGGGACTAGCGGGGGTAGCCATTCAGAGCAGTTCTTC. Amino acid sequence: CASSYGTSGGSHSEQFF.